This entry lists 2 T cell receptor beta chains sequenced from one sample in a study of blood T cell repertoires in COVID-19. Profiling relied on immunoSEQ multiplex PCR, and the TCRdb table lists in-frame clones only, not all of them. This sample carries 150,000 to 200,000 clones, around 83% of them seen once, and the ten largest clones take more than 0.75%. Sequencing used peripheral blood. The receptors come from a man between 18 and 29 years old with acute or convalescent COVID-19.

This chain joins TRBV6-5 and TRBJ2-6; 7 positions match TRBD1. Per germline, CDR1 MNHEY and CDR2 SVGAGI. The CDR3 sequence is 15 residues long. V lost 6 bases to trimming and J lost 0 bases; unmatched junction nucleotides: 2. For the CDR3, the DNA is TGTGCCAGCAGGACAGGGAGCTCTGGGGCCAACGTCCTGACTTTC. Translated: CASRTGSSGANVLTF.

The CDR3 DNA reads TGTGCCAGCAGCTTGGGCCAGCGGGGGGGCACAGATACGCAGTATTTT. It codes for CASSLGQRGGTDTQYF. The genes are TRBV5-5 and TRBJ2-3, with 9 bases that match TRBD2. The V and J ends lost 0 bases and 1 base, in that order; junction bases with no gene match: 3. CDR3 length: 16 residues. The V gene's germline CDR1 is SGHKS and CDR2 YYEKEE (reference sequence). Combining the CDR3 with reference TRBV5-5 and TRBJ2-3 gives the whole variable domain DAGVTQSPTHLIKTRGQQVTLRCSPISGHKSVSWYQQVLGQGPQFIFQYYEKEERGRGNFPDRFSARQFPNYSSELNVNALLLGDSALYLCASSLGQRGGTDTQYFGPGTRLTVL.